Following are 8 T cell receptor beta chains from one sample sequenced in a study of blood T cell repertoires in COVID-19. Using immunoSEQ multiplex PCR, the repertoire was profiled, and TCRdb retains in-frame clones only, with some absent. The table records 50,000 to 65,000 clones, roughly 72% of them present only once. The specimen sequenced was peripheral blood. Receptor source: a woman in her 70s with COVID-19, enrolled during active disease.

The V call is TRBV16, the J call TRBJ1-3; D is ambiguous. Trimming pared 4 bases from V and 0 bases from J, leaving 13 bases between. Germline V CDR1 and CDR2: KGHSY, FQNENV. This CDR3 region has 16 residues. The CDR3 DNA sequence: TGTGCCAGCAGCCCAACGGTGGGAGTCTCTGGAAACACCATATATTTT. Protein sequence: CASSPTVGVSGNTIYF.

This CDR3 reads CASSPTSIGGYNEQFF. Here the CDR3 DNA reads TGTGCCAGCAGCCCGACCTCCATAGGGGGTTACAATGAGCAGTTCTTC. The chain uses TRBV7-6 and TRBJ2-1, with D maybe TRBD1 (6 bases). The germline V and J ends were trimmed by 5 bases and 4 bases, with 18 bases remaining between them. Per germline, CDR1 SGHVS and CDR2 FNYEAQ. This CDR3 is 16 amino acids long.

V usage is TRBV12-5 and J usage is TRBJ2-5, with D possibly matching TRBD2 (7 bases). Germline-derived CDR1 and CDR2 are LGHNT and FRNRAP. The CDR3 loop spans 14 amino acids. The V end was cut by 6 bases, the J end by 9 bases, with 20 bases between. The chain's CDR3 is CASGARGAEGAQYF. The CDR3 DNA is TGTGCTAGTGGCGCCCGGGGGGCTGAAGGGGCCCAGTACTTC.

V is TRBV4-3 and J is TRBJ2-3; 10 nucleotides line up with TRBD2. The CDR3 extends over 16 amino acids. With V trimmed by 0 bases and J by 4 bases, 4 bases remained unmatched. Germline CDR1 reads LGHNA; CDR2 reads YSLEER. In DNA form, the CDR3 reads TGCGCCAGCAGCCAAGAGGCTAGCGGGGGCGCAGATACGCAGTATTTT. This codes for CASSQEASGGADTQYF.

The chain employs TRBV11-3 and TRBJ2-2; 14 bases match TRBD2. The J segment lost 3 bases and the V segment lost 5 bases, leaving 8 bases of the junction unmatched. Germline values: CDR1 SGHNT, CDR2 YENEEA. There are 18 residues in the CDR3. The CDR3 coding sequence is TGTGCCAGCAGCCCTGGACTAGCGGGAGGAGGATACACCGGGGAGCTGTTTTTT. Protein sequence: CASSPGLAGGGYTGELFF.

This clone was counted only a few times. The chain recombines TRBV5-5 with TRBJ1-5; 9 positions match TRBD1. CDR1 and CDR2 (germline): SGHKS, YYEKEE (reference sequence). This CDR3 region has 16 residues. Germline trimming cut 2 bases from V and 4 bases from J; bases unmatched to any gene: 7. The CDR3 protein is CASSFLGQGWNQPQHF. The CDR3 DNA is TGTGCCAGCAGCTTTTTGGGACAGGGCTGGAATCAGCCCCAGCATTTT. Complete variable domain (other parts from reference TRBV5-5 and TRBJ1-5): DAGVTQSPTHLIKTRGQQVTLRCSPISGHKSVSWYQQVLGQGPQFIFQYYEKEERGRGNFPDRFSARQFPNYSSELNVNALLLGDSALYLCASSFLGQGWNQPQHFGDGTRLSIL.

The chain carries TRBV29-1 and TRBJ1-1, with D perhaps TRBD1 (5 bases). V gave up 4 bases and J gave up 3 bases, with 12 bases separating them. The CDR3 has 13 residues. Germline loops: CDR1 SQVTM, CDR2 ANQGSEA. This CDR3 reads CSVAAGRDTEAFF. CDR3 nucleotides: TGCAGCGTTGCGGCAGGGAGGGACACTGAAGCTTTCTTT. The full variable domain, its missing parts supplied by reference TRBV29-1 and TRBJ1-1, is SAVISQKPSRDICQRGTSLTIQCQVDSQVTMMFWYRQQPGQSLTLIATANQGSEATYESGFVIDKFPISRPNLTFSTLTVSNMSPEDSSIYLCSVAAGRDTEAFFGQGTRLTVV.

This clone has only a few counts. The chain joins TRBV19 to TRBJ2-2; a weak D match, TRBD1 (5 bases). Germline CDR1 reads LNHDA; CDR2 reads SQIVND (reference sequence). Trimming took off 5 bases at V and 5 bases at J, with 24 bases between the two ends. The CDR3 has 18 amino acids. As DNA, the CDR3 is TGTGCCAGTAGTCCCTGGTGGGGCAGGCCCTCTGAGACCGGGGAGCTGTTTTTT. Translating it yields CASSPWWGRPSETGELFF.